The entry that follows covers one TCR beta chain sequence. The antigen remains unidentified. Primers: 60 Vbeta forward and 13 Jbeta reverse. Sequencing was performed with immunoSEQ multiplex PCR; in TCRdb, only in-frame clones are kept and a portion is missing. The sample has under 300,000 clones, around 86% seen once. V was cut by 1 base and J by 0 bases, with 10 bases left in between. The CDR3 contains 15 residues. CDR1 is SQVTM and CDR2 is ANQGSEA in the germline V gene. These data are taken from a study of cytomegalovirus exposure and HLA in healthy donors. Whole-study results and caveats: Per a prior analysis, the majority of TCR beta V segments were productive roughly 90% or roughly 30% of the time. The study listed roughly 160 cytomegalovirus-associated TCR beta chains. Researchers left out some V segments, among them TRBV6-2 and TRBV6-3, as indistinguishable. Later analysis identified 16,000 or so TCR beta sequences associated with HLA alleles, using a false discovery rate threshold of 0.05.

This clonotype was obtained from a man aged 35-49 years in good health and CMV-seropositive. The chain carries TRBV29-1 and TRBJ2-1; D is perhaps TRBD1 (5 bases). Material for sequencing was PBMCs. DNA of the CDR3: TGCAGCGTTGAAGCCGGACATAGCTCCTACAATGAGCAGTTCTTC. Translated, it gives CSVEAGHSSYNEQFF.